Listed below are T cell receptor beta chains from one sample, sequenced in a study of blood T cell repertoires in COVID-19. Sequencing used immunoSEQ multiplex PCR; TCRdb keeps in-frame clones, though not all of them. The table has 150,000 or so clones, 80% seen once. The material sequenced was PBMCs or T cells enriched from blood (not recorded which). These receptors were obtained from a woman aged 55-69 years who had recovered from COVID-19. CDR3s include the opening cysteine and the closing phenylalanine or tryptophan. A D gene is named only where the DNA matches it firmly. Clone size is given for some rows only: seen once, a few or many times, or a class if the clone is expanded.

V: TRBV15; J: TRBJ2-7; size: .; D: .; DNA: TGTGCCACCAGCAGCGAGGGTCACTACGAGCAGTACTTC; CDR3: CATSSEGHYEQYF
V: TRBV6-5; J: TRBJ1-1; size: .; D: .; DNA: TGTGCCAGCAGGGATTACAGGTCGGGGGGCACTGAAGCTTTCTTT; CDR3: CASRDYRSGGTEAFF
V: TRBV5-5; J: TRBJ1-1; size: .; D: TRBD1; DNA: TGTGCCAGCAGCTCACCAGACAGGGGCGCAAAGAACACTGAAGCTTTCTTT; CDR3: CASSSPDRGAKNTEAFF
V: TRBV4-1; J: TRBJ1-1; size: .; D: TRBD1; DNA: TGCGCCAGCAGCCAAGATCAGGGCAGGGGGGACACTGAAGCTTTCTTT; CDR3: CASSQDQGRGDTEAFF
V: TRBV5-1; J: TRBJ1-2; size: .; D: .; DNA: TGCGCCAGCAGGGCGGCATTGGCCACCTATGGCTACACCTTC; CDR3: CASRAALATYGYTF
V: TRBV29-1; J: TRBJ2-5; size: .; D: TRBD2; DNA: TGCAGCGTGGTCGGGGGGGCCTCGTATCAGACCCAGTACTTC; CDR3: CSVVGGASYQTQYF
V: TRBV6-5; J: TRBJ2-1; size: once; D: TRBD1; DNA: TGTGCCAGCACCCCGGGACAGGGTGAGCAGTTCTTC; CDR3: CASTPGQGEQFF
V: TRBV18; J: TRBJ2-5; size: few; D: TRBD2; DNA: TGTGCCAGCTCCCGAAGGGAGGGAACACGAGGAGAGACCCAGTACTTC; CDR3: CASSRREGTRGETQYF
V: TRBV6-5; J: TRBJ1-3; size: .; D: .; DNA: TGTGCCAGCAGAACAGGGTTTGGAAACACCATATATTTT; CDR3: CASRTGFGNTIYF
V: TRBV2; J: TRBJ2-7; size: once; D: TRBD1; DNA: TGTGCCAGCAGTGAAGAAAGGTCGGGACAGGGATCCTACGAGCAGTACTTC; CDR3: CASSEERSGQGSYEQYF
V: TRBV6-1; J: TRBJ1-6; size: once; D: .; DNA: TGTGCCAGCAGTGCCAGCGATAGCTCCTATAATTCACCCCTCCACTTT; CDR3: CASSASDSSYNSPLHF
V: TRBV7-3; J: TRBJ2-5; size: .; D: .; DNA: TGTGCCAGCAGCGGAGGACCTAGAGGGTTGGGAGAGACCCAGTACTTC; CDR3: CASSGGPRGLGETQYF
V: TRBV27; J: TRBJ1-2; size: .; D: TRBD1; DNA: TGTGCCAGCAGTTTCCTGACAGGGCGAACTAACTATGGCTACACCTTC; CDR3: CASSFLTGRTNYGYTF
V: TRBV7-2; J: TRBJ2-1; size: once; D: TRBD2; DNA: TGTGCCAGCAGCTTAGGCCTAGCGGGGGGACGGGAGCAGTTCTTC; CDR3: CASSLGLAGGREQFF
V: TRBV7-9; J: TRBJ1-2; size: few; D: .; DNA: TGTGCCAGCAGCTTAGAGTACATAAACTATGGCTACACCTTC; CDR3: CASSLEYINYGYTF
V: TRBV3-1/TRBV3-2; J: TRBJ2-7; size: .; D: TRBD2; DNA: TGTGCCAGCAGCCAGGGACTAGCGGCCTCCTACGAGCAGTACTTC; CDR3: CASSQGLAASYEQYF
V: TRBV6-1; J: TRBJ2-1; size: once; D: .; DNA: TGTGCCAGCAGAGAAGCAGGGGCCCCCTACAATGAGCAGTTCTTC; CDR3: CASREAGAPYNEQFF
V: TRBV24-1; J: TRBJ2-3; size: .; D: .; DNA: TGTGCCACCAGTGGTCTAGGGGGCACAGATACGCAGTATTTT; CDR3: CATSGLGGTDTQYF
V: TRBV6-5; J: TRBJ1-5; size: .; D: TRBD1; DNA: TGTGCCAGCAGGGCCGGACAGGGGCACAATCAGCCCCAGCATTTT; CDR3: CASRAGQGHNQPQHF
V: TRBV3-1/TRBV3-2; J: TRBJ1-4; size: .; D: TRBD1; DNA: TGTGCCAGCAGCCTACTCCTCGACAGGGTTCTCGAAAAACTGTTTTTT; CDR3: CASSLLLDRVLEKLFF
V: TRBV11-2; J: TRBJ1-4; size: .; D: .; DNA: TGTGCCAGCAGCTTAGATGTTTGGCAGGGGACTAATGAAAAACTGTTTTTT; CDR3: CASSLDVWQGTNEKLFF
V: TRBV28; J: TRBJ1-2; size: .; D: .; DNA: TGTGCCAGCAGGCGACAGCCATATGGCTACACCTTC; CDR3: CASRRQPYGYTF
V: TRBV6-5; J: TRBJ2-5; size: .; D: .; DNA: TGTGCCAGCAGTTACGGGGCCTTAAACGGGGAGACCCAGTACTTC; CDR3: CASSYGALNGETQYF
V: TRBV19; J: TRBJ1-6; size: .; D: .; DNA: TGTGCCAGTAGCGGGGGTTCACCCCTCCACTTT; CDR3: CASSGGSPLHF
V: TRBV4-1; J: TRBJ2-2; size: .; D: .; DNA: TGCGCCAGCAGCCATAGCACCGGGGAGCTGTTTTTT; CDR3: CASSHSTGELFF
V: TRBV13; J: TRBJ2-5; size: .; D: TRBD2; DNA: TGTGCCAGCAGCCCACCGGCAGGACTAGCGGGGGTTGAGACCCAGTACTTC; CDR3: CASSPPAGLAGVETQYF
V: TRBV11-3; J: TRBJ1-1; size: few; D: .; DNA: TGTGCCAGCAGCACAGGGACGAACACTGAAGCTTTCTTT; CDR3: CASSTGTNTEAFF
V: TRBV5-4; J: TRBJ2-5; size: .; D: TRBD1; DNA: TGTGCCAGCAGGTCCGGGACAGCGCAAGAGACCCAGTACTTC; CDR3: CASRSGTAQETQYF